The 30 T cell receptor beta chains reported below all come from one sample, sequenced in a study of blood T cell repertoires in COVID-19 (dated by TCRdb to the early 2020s). Library generation was performed with the immunoSEQ multiplex PCR assay. What TCRdb holds here is the immuneACCESS table cut down to in-frame rearrangements. Part of the clones is not present; checked against another copy, under half of the missing clones reflect an unresolved V gene, and the others are unexplained. In this sample the table shows about 400,000 clones, roughly 86% of which occur a single time. The ten largest clones represent approximately 2% of the sample. The sample taken for sequencing was PBMCs or T cells enriched from blood (not recorded which). Receptors originate from a woman aged 40 to 49 with acute COVID-19.

This clone occurred a few times. This sequence joins TRBV7-2 and TRBJ1-1, with D uncertain. The CDR3 is 13 residues long. Germline values: CDR1 SGHTA, CDR2 FQGNSA. V shed 2 bases and J shed 6 bases, with 10 bases lying between them. The CDR3 DNA follows: TGTGCCAGCAGCTTAATTGAGGCATCTGAAGCTTTCTTT. Amino acids: CASSLIEASEAFF.

The chain combines TRBV27 with TRBJ2-7, with D possibly being TRBD2 (5 bases). The CDR3 spans 13 residues. The V and J ends lost 3 bases and 4 bases respectively, with 10 bases between them. Germline V gene sequence: CDR1 MNHEY, CDR2 SMNVEV (reference sequence). This chain's CDR3 is CASSFHRDYEQYF. The CDR3 DNA reads as TGTGCCAGCAGTTTTCACCGGGATTACGAGCAGTACTTC.

J is TRBJ2-5 and V is TRBV7-6; no reliable D call. The CDR3 consists of 14 residues. Trimming shortened V by 8 bases and J by 5 bases, and 18 bases separated the two germline ends. Germline CDR1 SGHVS, CDR2 FNYEAQ. This CDR3 is CASGIGPRVETQYF. CDR3 in DNA: TGTGCCAGCGGCATAGGCCCTAGAGTGGAGACCCAGTACTTC.

In its sample, this clone was seen once. The J gene is TRBJ1-1, the V gene TRBV19; TRBD1 might be the D (5 bases). There are 11 residues in the CDR3. Germline lookup yields CDR1 LNHDA and CDR2 SQIVND (reference sequence). V was cut by 3 bases and J by 11 bases, with 10 bases left in between. As DNA, the CDR3 is TGTGCCAGTAGTATCGGGGGATCGGCTTTCTTT. It encodes CASSIGGSAFF.

This chain connects TRBV5-6 to TRBJ2-7; D call uncertain. Trimming shortened V by 5 bases and J by 3 bases, and 15 bases separated the two germline ends. Germline V gene data show CDR1 as SGHDT and CDR2 as YYEEEE. The CDR3 has 14 residues. The CDR3 DNA reads TGTGCCAGCAGGATGAGACGAGGAAACTACGAGCAGTACTTC. Its translation is CASRMRRGNYEQYF.

The chain couples TRBV5-1 to TRBJ1-1, with TRBD1 matching 7 bases. The length of the CDR3 is 13 residues. V shed 4 bases, J shed 5 bases, and the junction held 5 bases outside the gene matches. Germline loops: CDR1 SGHRS, CDR2 YFSETQ. The CDR3 DNA reads as TGCGCCAGCAGCCGTACAGGGGAGACTGAAGCTTTCTTT. Translation: CASSRTGETEAFF. Full variable domain (remainder filled in from reference TRBV5-1 and TRBJ1-1): KAGVTQTPRYLIKTRGQQVTLSCSPISGHRSVSWYQQTPGQGLQFLFEYFSETQRNKGNFPGRFSGRQFSNSRSEMNVSTLELGDSALYLCASSRTGETEAFFGQGTRLTVV.

V gene TRBV2 combines with J gene TRBJ2-5, with 12 bases fitting TRBD2. Germline CDR1 is SNHLY and CDR2 is FYNNEI. This CDR3 has 15 residues. V lost 6 bases and J lost 5; bases outside the gene matches: 7. DNA of the CDR3: TGTGCCAGCAGGTCTAGCGGGGGGGCAAGGGAGACCCAGTACTTC. This codes for CASRSSGGARETQYF.

The V and J genes are TRBV12-3 or TRBV12-4 and TRBJ1-2; weak D call: TRBD1 (5 bases). The V end was cut by 6 bases, the J end by 8 bases, with 16 bases between. This CDR3 has 13 residues. The chain's CDR3 is CASRRGLSGGYTF. The CDR3 DNA reads TGTGCCAGCAGGAGGGGACTCTCTGGCGGCTACACCTTC.

The V and J genes are TRBV3-1 (or the pseudogene TRBV3-2) and TRBJ2-3; 8 nucleotides align to TRBD1. The CDR3 is 15 residues long. The germline V gene encodes CDR1 LGHDT and CDR2 YNNKEL (reference sequence). Trimming took 2 bases from V and 2 from J; bases not matched to a gene: 3. The CDR3 DNA reads TGTGCCAGCAGCCAAAGGGGACAGGTCACAGATACGCAGTATTTT. Its translation is CASSQRGQVTDTQYF.

The chain is built from TRBV4-1 and TRBJ1-4; D call uncertain. Germline V CDR1 and CDR2: MGHRA, YSYEKL. The ends were cut back, 2 bases at V and 0 bases at J, with 13 bases in the middle. The CDR3 totals 17 residues. The CDR3 DNA is TGCGCCAGCAGCCAATCGGGAGCGCTCGCAACTAATGAAAAACTGTTTTTT. Translation: CASSQSGALATNEKLFF.

The J gene is TRBJ2-3, the V gene TRBV11-2; TRBD2 matches 13 bases. V dropped 3 bases and J dropped 1; count of bases not matched to a gene: 7. CDR1 is SGHAT, CDR2 FQNNGV, per germline. There are 18 residues in the CDR3. This CDR3 reads CASSFYGTSGVGTDTQYF. For the CDR3, the DNA is TGTGCCAGCAGCTTCTATGGGACTAGCGGGGTGGGCACAGATACGCAGTATTTT.

This clone was recorded only once. V and J are TRBV14 and TRBJ2-1, with TRBD2 as a possible D gene (6 bases). Germline loops: CDR1 SGHDN, CDR2 FVKESK. Trimming removed 4 bases from V and 5 bases from J, with 18 bases in between. This CDR3 has 16 residues. Here the CDR3 reads CASSRSSGLRNNEQFF. The CDR3 DNA sequence: TGTGCCAGCAGCCGGTCTTCGGGACTCCGAAACAATGAGCAGTTCTTC.

The rearrangement uses TRBV12-5 and TRBJ1-2; 8 bases map to TRBD1. The CDR3 is 16 amino acids. Germline V gene lookup returns CDR1 LGHNT and CDR2 FRNRAP. The junction had 9 bases not matched to a gene; V was cut back by 4 bases and J by 2 bases. This chain's CDR3 is CASGWLTGGENYGYTF. DNA of the CDR3: TGTGCTAGTGGTTGGCTAACAGGGGGAGAAAACTATGGCTACACCTTC.

Only a few counts were recorded for this clone. J is TRBJ1-1 and V is TRBV25-1, with D unclear. Trimming shortened V by 6 bases and J by 1 base, and 12 bases separated the two germline ends. The germline V gene encodes CDR1 MGHDK and CDR2 SYGVNS. The CDR3 runs 14 residues. As DNA, the CDR3 is TGTGCCAGCAGCTACACCGCGGGGAACACTGAAGCTTTCTTT. This translates into CASSYTAGNTEAFF. The full variable domain, its missing parts supplied by reference TRBV25-1 and TRBJ1-1, is EADIYQTPRYLVIGTGKKITLECSQTMGHDKMYWYQQDPGMELHLIHYSYGVNSTEKGDLSSESTVSRIRTEHFPLTLESARPSHTSQYLCASSYTAGNTEAFFGQGTRLTVV.

This sequence joins TRBV5-6 and TRBJ1-5; 7 nucleotides line up with TRBD1. J gave up 6 bases and V 0 bases, and 6 bases lay outside the gene matches. Per the germline V gene, CDR1 is SGHDT and CDR2 is YYEEEE. The CDR3 runs 15 residues. The CDR3, as DNA: TGTGCCAGCAGCTTGGGAAACAGGGGCGGTCAGCCCCAGCATTTT. It translates to CASSLGNRGGQPQHF.

The chain carries TRBV19 and TRBJ2-1; 9 bases line up with TRBD2. V was pared by 1 base and J by 9 bases, with 10 bases of the junction left unmatched. CDR3 length: 16 amino acids. The germline V gene encodes CDR1 LNHDA and CDR2 SQIVND (reference sequence). CDR3 bases: TGTGCCAGTAGTATAGTAGGGGCGGGGGGGCCTGTTGAGCAGTTCTTC. The encoded protein is CASSIVGAGGPVEQFF.

This clone turned up a few times. The rearrangement links TRBV27 to TRBJ2-5, with D uncertain. Germline V CDR1 and CDR2: MNHEY, SMNVEV (reference sequence). The CDR3 runs 15 residues. Trimming left V 2 bases short and J 4 bases short, with 14 bases between. This chain's CDR3 is CASSLRFEVRETQYF. CDR3 nucleotide sequence: TGTGCCAGCAGTTTACGGTTCGAGGTCCGAGAGACCCAGTACTTC.

The CDR3 region is CASSTGTGGFDEQFF. The DNA of the CDR3 is TGTGCCAGCAGTACCGGGACAGGGGGCTTCGATGAGCAGTTCTTC. The gene calls are TRBV2 and TRBJ2-1, with 12 bases identical to TRBD1. V lost 5 bases, J lost 8 bases, and 7 bases stayed unmatched. The CDR3 has 15 amino acids. Germline-derived CDR1 and CDR2 are SNHLY and FYNNEI.

This clone was counted a few times. V and J are TRBV6-2 or TRBV6-3 and TRBJ1-6; D is possibly TRBD1 (6 bases). Deletions cut 2 bases from V and 7 bases from J, with 6 bases between. CDR1 and CDR2 (germline): MNHEY, SVGEGT. The CDR3 spans 13 residues. The CDR3 loop reads CASSYRGNSPLHF. In nucleotides, the CDR3 is TGTGCCAGCAGTTACAGGGGGAATTCACCCCTCCACTTT.

The chain carries TRBV5-1 and TRBJ1-6; TRBD1 matches 10 bases. After removal of 7 bases from V and 8 bases from J, the junction contained 9 bases not matched to a gene. The CDR3 contains 15 residues. Germline CDR1 is SGHRS and CDR2 is YFSETQ. DNA of the CDR3: TGCGCCAGCTGCGTACACGGGACAGGGGATTCACCCCTCCACTTT. Amino acid sequence: CASCVHGTGDSPLHF.

The V call is TRBV4-1, the J call TRBJ2-1; TRBD2 matches 9 bases. CDR3 length: 16 amino acids. Germline V CDR1 and CDR2: MGHRA, YSYEKL. V shed 1 base, J shed 4 bases, and the junction held 5 bases outside the gene matches. The CDR3 loop reads CASSQVRGGRYNEQFF. The CDR3, as DNA: TGCGCCAGCAGCCAAGTGCGGGGGGGCCGTTACAATGAGCAGTTCTTC.

V and J are TRBV19 and TRBJ1-2; a weak D match, TRBD1 (6 bases). Between the trimmed V and J ends, which lost 7 bases and 8 bases, there was a span of 29 bases. This CDR3 contains 17 residues. Germline V lookup: CDR1 LNHDA, CDR2 SQIVND (reference sequence). As DNA, the CDR3 is TGTGCCAGTACCGACCCAGCGGTGGGACAAGGAATTTTCGGCTACACCTTC. Its translation: CASTDPAVGQGIFGYTF. The full variable domain, with the rest looked up from reference TRBV19 and TRBJ1-2, is DGGITQSPKYLFRKEGQNVTLSCEQNLNHDAMYWYRQDPGQGLRLIYYSQIVNDFQKGDIAEGYSVSREKKESFPLTVTSAQKNPTAFYLCASTDPAVGQGIFGYTFGSGTRLTVV.

The genes are TRBV3-1 (or the pseudogene TRBV3-2) and TRBJ2-5, with 7 bases identical to TRBD2. This CDR3 comprises 14 residues. V was clipped by 3 bases and J by 4 bases; unmatched bases: 5. CDR1 LGHDT and CDR2 YNNKEL come from the germline V gene (reference sequence). CDR3 sequence (DNA): TGTGCCAGCAGCCAGACCAGGGAGGGAGAGACCCAGTACTTC. Its translation: CASSQTREGETQYF.

This clone was detected only once. V and J are TRBV5-1 and TRBJ1-1; 7 positions match TRBD1. This CDR3 comprises 15 residues. In germline, CDR1 is SGHRS, CDR2 YFSETQ. J gave up 5 bases and V 4 bases, and 11 bases lay outside the gene matches. The CDR3 DNA follows: TGCGCCAGCAGCATCCGACAGGGTAGAGGGACTGAAGCTTTCTTT. Protein: CASSIRQGRGTEAFF.

The rearrangement uses TRBV30 and TRBJ2-3; 11 bases match TRBD1. This CDR3 has 16 amino acids. The trim removed 3 bases at V and 2 bases at J, leaving 7 bases unmatched. Germline V CDR1 and CDR2: GTSNPN, SVGIG (reference sequence). CDR3 sequence: CAWRKGTGGYTDTQYF. DNA of the CDR3: TGTGCCTGGAGGAAGGGGACAGGGGGATACACAGATACGCAGTATTTT.

The chain recombines TRBV5-1 with TRBJ2-1; possibly TRBD1 for D (6 bases). CDR1 SGHRS and CDR2 YFSETQ come from the germline V gene. V lost 0 bases and J 4 bases, leaving 11 bases between the germline ends. This CDR3 contains 15 residues. CDR3 sequence: CASSLGSGQYNEQFF. For the CDR3, the DNA is TGCGCCAGCAGCTTGGGCTCGGGACAATACAATGAGCAGTTCTTC.

V usage is TRBV27 and J usage is TRBJ2-7, with TRBD1 matching 9 bases. There are 15 residues in the CDR3. V lost 3 bases to trimming and J lost 5 bases; unmatched junction nucleotides: 8. The V gene's germline CDR1 is MNHEY and CDR2 SMNVEV (reference sequence). The CDR3 DNA is TGTGCCAGCAGTTTTTCACAGGGGGCGATCGACGAGCAGTACTTC. The encoded protein is CASSFSQGAIDEQYF.

DNA of the CDR3: TGCGCCAGCAGCTTGGATGCGGAAGAGCAGTTCTTC. It specifies CASSLDAEEQFF. The chain links TRBV5-1 to TRBJ2-1; D not certain. In germline, CDR1 is SGHRS, CDR2 YFSETQ. The CDR3 is 12 amino acids. The germline V and J ends were trimmed by 0 bases and 10 bases, with 8 bases remaining between them.

As for this clone: This sample includes further DNA sequences coding for the same CDR3. The gene calls are TRBV7-9 and TRBJ1-2; 8 positions match TRBD1. Germline CDR1 is SEHNR and CDR2 is FQNEAQ (reference sequence). The CDR3 covers 13 residues. With 6 bases clipped from V and 5 bases from J, the junction kept 5 bases outside the gene matches. CDR3 sequence reads: CASSEQGGYGYTF. CDR3 bases: TGTGCCAGCAGTGAACAGGGGGGGTATGGCTACACCTTC. The whole variable domain, remainder taken from reference TRBV7-9 and TRBJ1-2, is DTGVSQNPRHKITKRGQNVTFRCDPISEHNRLYWYRQTLGQGPEFLTYFQNEAQLEKSRLLSDRFSAERPKGSFSTLEIQRTEQGDSAMYLCASSEQGGYGYTFGSGTRLTVV.

The rearrangement uses TRBV6-1 and TRBJ1-1, with 8 positions matching TRBD1. The CDR3 extends over 16 amino acids. V lost 3 bases and J lost 5; bases outside the gene matches: 11. CDR1 is MNHNS, CDR2 SASEGT, per germline. The CDR3 sequence is CASSDIFSTGETEAFF. The CDR3 bases are TGTGCCAGCAGTGATATATTCTCGACAGGGGAAACTGAAGCTTTCTTT.